The present entry profiles one T cell receptor (beta chain) with its context. Antigen specificity is unknown. This record comes from a study of Graves' ophthalmopathy and Graves' hyperthyroidism. Amplified material comprised TCR beta CDR3 regions derived from RNA transcripts. An initial RT-PCR round employing HTBI primers preceded a second-round multiplex PCR. TCRdb reprocessed the multiplex PCR reads with MiXCR, giving one entry per CDR3 protein. The sample lists 600,000 to 950,000 distinct CDR3 sequences, around 40% occurring once. The CDR3 is 14 amino acids. Deletions cut 5 bases from V and 3 bases from J, with 14 bases between. Germline V gene sequence: CDR1 SEHNR, CDR2 FQNEAQ (reference sequence). Exclusion criteria comprised other autoimmune diseases, uncontrolled infections, pregnancy or lactation in patients. Study results and caveats: The model flagged ophthalmopathy progression at 70% to 71% sensitivity and 72% to 80% specificity.

Material for sequencing was peripheral blood. The rearrangement joins TRBV7-9 to TRBJ2-7; the D gene is possibly TRBD1 (6 bases). This clonotype originated in an adult man with Graves' ophthalmopathy. CDR3 nucleotide sequence: TGTGCCAGCAGCGCCCCCGGGACACACTACGAGCAGTACTTC. Protein sequence: CASSAPGTHYEQYF.